This T cell receptor (beta chain) was identified in a study of regulatory T cells in long-lasting Graves disease. With V trimmed by 6 bases and J by 6 bases, 4 bases remained unmatched. This CDR3 comprises 15 residues. CDR1 and CDR2 (germline): SNHLY, FYNNEI. Regarding time point: newly diagnosed GD, antithyroid drugs for less than 3 months. After RNA was extracted from PBMCs, the TCR library was made from it. This clonotype was picked up a small number of times. The antigen remains undetermined. A read error may explain this, as a much larger clone is one base away. CDR3 regions were amplified by Arm-PCR using iRepertoire HTBI primers to build TCR beta libraries. Each CDR3 protein is one row after TCRdb ran MiXCR on the multiplex PCR reads. Of 450,000 to 600,000 distinct CDR3 sequences in the sample, 15% to 20% were seen once. Whole-study results and caveats: The TCR repertoire of persistent Graves' patients was less diverse than that of newly diagnosed ones. Persistent disease was characterized by preferential usage of TRBV28, TRBJ1-2 and TRBJ2-5.

These records were also assigned to another study, of T cells in Graves' hyperthyroidism and ophthalmopathy. That study reports: Uncontrolled infection, other autoimmune disease, pregnancy or lactation excluded patients. When the TCR CDR3 underwent first-round RT-PCR, the HTBI primer set was used.

The material was peripheral blood mononuclear cells (PBMCs), obtained at new diagnosis, from a patient treated with antithyroid drugs. The clonotype originates from a man aged 35 to 55 with Graves disease. The chain joins TRBV2 to TRBJ2-1; 14 positions match TRBD2. The CDR3 loop is CASRRLAGGLNEQFF. Here the CDR3 DNA reads TGTGCCAGCAGACGACTAGCGGGAGGGCTCAATGAGCAGTTCTTC.